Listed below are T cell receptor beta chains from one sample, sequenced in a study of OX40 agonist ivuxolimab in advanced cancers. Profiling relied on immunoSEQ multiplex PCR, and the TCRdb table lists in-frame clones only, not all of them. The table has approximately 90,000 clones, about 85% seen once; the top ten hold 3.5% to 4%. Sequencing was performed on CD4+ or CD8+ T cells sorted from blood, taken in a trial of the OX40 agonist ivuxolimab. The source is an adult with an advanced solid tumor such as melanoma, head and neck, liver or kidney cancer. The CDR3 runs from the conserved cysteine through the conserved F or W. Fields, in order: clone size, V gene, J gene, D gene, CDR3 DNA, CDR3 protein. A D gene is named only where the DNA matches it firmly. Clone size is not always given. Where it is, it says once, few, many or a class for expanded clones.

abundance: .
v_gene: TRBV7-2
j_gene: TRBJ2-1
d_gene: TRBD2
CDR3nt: TGTGCCAGCAGCTCCACTAGCGGGCCGCTTGTTAGCTCCTACAATGAGCAGTTCTTC
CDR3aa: CASSSTSGPLVSSYNEQFF

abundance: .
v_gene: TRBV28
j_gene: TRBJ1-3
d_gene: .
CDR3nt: TGTGCCAGCAGTTCCCTCGGAGGGCGAGGCGGAAACACCATATATTTT
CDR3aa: CASSSLGGRGGNTIYF

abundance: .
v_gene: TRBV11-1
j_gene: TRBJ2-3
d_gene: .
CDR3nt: TGTGCCAGCAGCTTAGCGGTCGGGGGTGTGACAGATACGCAGTATTTT
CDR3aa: CASSLAVGGVTDTQYF

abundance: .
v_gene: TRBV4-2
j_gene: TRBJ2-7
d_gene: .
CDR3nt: TGTGCCAGCAGCCAAGATAGGAGCCAGTACTACGAGCAGTACTTC
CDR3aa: CASSQDRSQYYEQYF

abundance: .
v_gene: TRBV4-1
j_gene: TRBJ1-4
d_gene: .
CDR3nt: TGCGCCAGCAGCCAGGGACGGAGGGTGTTTTTT
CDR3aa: CASSQGRRVFF

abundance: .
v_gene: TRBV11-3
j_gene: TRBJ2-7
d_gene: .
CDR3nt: TGTGCCAGCAGCCATAACAGGGGAGGGGGCGAGCAGTACTTC
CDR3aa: CASSHNRGGGEQYF

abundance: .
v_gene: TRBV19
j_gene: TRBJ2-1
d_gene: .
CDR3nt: TGTGCCAGTAGCCTGGGACTTTACAATGAGCAGTTCTTC
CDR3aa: CASSLGLYNEQFF

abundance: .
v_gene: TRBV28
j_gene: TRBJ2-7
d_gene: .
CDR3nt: TGTGCCAGCAGTTTACAGGGGGGCGACGAGCAGTACTTC
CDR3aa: CASSLQGGDEQYF

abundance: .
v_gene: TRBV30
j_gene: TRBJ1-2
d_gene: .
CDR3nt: TGTGCCTGGAGTGTACATGGATTGGATGGCTACACCTTC
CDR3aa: CAWSVHGLDGYTF

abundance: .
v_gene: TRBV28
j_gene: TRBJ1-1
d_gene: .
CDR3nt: TGTGCCAGCAGTTTATGGGCGGAAGCTTTCTTT
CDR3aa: CASSLWAEAFF

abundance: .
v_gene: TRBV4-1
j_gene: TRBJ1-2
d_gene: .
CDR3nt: TGCGCCAGCAGCCCGCGACAGATCTCTAACTATGGCTACACCTTC
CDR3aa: CASSPRQISNYGYTF

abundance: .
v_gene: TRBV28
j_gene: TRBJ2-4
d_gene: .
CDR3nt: TGTGCCAGCAGTCAACGACGGACCTTTCAGTACTTC
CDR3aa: CASSQRRTFQYF

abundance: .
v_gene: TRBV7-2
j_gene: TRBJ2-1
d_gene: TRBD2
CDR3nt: TGTGCCAGCAGCTCCACAAGTTATAGCGGGCTTGCCTACAATGAGCAGTTCTTC
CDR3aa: CASSSTSYSGLAYNEQFF

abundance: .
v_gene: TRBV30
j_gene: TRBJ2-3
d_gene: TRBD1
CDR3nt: TGTGCCCTCCGGGACAGGGATTTCACAGATACGCAGTATTTT
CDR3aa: CALRDRDFTDTQYF

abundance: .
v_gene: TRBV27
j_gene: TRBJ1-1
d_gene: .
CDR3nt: TGTGCCAGCCTGAAACAGGGCGACACTGAAGCTTTCTTT
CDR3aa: CASLKQGDTEAFF

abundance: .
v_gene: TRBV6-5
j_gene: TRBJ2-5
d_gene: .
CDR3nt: TGTGCCAGCAGTTACTCGCTACTCCAAGAGACCCAGTACTTC
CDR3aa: CASSYSLLQETQYF

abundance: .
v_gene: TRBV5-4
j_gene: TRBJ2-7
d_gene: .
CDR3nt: TGCGCCAGCAGCCAAGATCAGGGTAACGAGCAGTACTTC
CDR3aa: CASSQDQGNEQYF

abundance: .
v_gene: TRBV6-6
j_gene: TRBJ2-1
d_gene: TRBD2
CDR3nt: TGTGCCAGCAGGGTCAGAAGCGGGATCTACAATGAGCAGTTCTTC
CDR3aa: CASRVRSGIYNEQFF

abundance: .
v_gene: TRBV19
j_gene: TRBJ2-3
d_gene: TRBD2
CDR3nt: TGTGCCAGTACCCGGATTTGGACTAGCGGACGCACAGATACGCAGTATTTT
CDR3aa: CASTRIWTSGRTDTQYF

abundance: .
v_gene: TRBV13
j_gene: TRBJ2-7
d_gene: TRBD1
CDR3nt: TGTGCCAGCAGCTTAGGTGGGACAGGGCCTTTAGAGCAGTACTTC
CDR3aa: CASSLGGTGPLEQYF

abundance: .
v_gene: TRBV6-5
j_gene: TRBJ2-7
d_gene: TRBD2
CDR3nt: TGTGCCAGCAGCCTCCTAGCGGGAGGTGACGAGCAGTACTTC
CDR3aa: CASSLLAGGDEQYF

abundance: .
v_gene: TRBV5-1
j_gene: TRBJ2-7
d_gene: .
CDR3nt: TGCGCCAGCAGCTTGGCCCAGGGGGGATTCTACGAGCAGTACTTC
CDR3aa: CASSLAQGGFYEQYF

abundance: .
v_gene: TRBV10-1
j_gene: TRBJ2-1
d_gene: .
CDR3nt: TGCGCCAGCAGTGAGCAGGGGGGCTTAAATGAGCAGTTCTTC
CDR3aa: CASSEQGGLNEQFF

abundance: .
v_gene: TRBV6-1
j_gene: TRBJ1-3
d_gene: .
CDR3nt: TGTGCCAGCAGTGAACCCGAGGGAGGAAACACCATATATTTT
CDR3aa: CASSEPEGGNTIYF

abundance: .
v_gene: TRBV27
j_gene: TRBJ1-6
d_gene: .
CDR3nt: TGTGCCAGCAGTTTGACAGATAATTCACCCCTCCACTTT
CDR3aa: CASSLTDNSPLHF

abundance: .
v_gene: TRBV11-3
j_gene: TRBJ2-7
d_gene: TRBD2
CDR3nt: TGTGCCAGCAGCCCCGGACTAGCGGGGACCTACGAGCAGTACTTC
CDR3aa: CASSPGLAGTYEQYF

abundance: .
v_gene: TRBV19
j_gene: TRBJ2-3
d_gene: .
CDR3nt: TGTGCCAGTGGGAGCGGTCTCACAGATACGCAGTATTTT
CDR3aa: CASGSGLTDTQYF

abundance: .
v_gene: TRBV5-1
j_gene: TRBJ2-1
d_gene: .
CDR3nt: TGCGCCAGCAGCCCCGACGGCAACTCCTACAATGAGCAGTTCTTC
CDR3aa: CASSPDGNSYNEQFF

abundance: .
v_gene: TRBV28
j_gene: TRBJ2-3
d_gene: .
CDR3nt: TGTGCTATACATGAGGGAACAGATACGCAGTATTTT
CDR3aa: CAIHEGTDTQYF

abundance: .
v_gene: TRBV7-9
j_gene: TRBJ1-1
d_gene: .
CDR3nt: TGTGCCAGCAGACCGATTTACCTCGAAGCTTTCTTT
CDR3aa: CASRPIYLEAFF

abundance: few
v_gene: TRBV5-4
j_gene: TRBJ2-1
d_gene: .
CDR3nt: TGTGCCAGCAGCAAGGGACTCACAAACAATGAGCAGTTCTTC
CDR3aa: CASSKGLTNNEQFF

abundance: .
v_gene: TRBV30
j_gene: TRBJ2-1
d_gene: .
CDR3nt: TGTGCCTGGAGCCCACTAGATGAGAAGGGCAATGAGCAGTTCTTC
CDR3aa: CAWSPLDEKGNEQFF

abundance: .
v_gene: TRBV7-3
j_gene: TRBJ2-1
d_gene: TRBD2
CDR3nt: TGTGCCAGCAGCTTAGGGGAGGGCCCCTACAATGAGCAGTTCTTC
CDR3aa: CASSLGEGPYNEQFF

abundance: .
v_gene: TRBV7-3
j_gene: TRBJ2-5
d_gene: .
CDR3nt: TGTGCCAGCAGCTCTCGACCCCAAGAGACCCAGTACTTC
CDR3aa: CASSSRPQETQYF

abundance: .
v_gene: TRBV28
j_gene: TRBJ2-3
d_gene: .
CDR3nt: TGTGCCAGCAGTCCCCCGGAGGGCCCCACAGATACGCAGTATTTT
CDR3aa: CASSPPEGPTDTQYF

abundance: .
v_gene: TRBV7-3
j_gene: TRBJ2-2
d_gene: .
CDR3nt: TGTGCCAGCAGCTTAGGCGTAAACACCGGGGAGCTGTTTTTT
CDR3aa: CASSLGVNTGELFF

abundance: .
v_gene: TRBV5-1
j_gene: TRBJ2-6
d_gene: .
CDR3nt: TGCGCCAGCAGCTTGTTCTCTGGGGCCAACGTCCTGACTTTC
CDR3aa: CASSLFSGANVLTF